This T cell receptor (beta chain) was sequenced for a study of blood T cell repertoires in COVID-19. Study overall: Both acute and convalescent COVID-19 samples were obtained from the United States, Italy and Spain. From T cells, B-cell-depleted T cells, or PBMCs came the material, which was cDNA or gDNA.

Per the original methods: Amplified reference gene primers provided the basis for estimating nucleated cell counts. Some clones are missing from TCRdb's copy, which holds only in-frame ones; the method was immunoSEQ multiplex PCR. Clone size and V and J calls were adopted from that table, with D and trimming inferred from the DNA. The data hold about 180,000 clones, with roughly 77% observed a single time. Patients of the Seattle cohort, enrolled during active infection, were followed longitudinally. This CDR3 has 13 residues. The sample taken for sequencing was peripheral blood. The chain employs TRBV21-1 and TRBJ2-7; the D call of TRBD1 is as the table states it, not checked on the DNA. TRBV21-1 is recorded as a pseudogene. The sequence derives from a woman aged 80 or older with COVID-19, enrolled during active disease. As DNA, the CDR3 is TGTGCCAGCAGCGGACGGACAGGGTTTGAGCAGTACTTC. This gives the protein CASSGRTGFEQYF.